This T cell receptor (beta chain) was sequenced for a study of T cells in Graves' hyperthyroidism and ophthalmopathy. The study, taken as a whole, reports: Blood also carried most thyroid clonotypes expanded above 0.001.

RNA transcripts gave rise to amplified TCR beta CDR3 regions. HTBI primers were used for first-round RT-PCR of the TCR CDR3. In TCRdb, the multiplex PCR reads were re-called with MiXCR into one record per CDR3 protein. The data hold almost 35,000 distinct CDR3 sequences, with about 52% observed a single time. Losses at the gene ends were 2 bases for V and 10 bases for J; bases not matched to a gene: 11. The CDR3 spans 16 residues. This clonotype was detected many times. Its antigen is unidentified. Ophthalmopathy patients had moderate-to-severe active disease, CAS ≥3, NOSPECS ≥4, and disease duration under 3 months. It was uncontrolled infection, other autoimmune disease, pregnancy or lactation that excluded patients. Every diagnosis used clinical symptoms, serum thyroxine and TRAb, thyroid ultrasound and orbital computed tomography.

The V and J genes are TRBV12-3 or TRBV12-4 and TRBJ1-6; TRBD1 matches at 7 bases. This clonotype originated in a woman between 35 and 50 years old with Graves' ophthalmopathy. The sequenced sample was blood. The DNA of the CDR3 is TGTGCCAGCAGTTTACTCCTTGGGCAGGGGGTGTCACCCCTCCACTTT. This encodes CASSLLLGQGVSPLHF.